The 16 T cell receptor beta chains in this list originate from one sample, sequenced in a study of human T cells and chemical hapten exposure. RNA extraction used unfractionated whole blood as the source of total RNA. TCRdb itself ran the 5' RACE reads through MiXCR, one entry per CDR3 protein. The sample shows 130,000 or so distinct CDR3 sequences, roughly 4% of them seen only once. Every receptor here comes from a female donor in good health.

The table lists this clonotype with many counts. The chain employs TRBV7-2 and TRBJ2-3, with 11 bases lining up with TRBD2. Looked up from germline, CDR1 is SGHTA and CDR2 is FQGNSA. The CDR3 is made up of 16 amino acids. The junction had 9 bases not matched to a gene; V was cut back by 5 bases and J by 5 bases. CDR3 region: CASSILAGGGGDTQYF. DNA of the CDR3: TGTGCCAGCAGCATCCTAGCGGGGGGCGGGGGAGATACGCAGTATTTT.

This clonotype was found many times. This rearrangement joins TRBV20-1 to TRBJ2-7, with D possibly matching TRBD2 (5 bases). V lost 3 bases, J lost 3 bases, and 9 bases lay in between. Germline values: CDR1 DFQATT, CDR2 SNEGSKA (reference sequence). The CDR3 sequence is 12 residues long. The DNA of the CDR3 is TGCAGTGCTAGTGTTGGACTCTACGAGCAGTACTTC. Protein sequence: CSASVGLYEQYF.

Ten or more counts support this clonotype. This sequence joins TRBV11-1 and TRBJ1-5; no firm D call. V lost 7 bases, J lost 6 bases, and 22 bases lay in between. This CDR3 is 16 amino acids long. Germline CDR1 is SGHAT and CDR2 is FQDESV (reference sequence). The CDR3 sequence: CASIKSQELTIQPQHF. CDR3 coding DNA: TGTGCCAGCATCAAAAGTCAGGAGTTGACTATTCAGCCCCAGCATTTT.

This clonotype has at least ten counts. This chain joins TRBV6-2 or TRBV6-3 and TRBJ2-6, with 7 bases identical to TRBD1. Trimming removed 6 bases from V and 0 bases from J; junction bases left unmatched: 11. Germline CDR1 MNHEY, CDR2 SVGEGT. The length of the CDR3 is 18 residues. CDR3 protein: CASRPKGAQPSGANVLTF. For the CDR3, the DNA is TGTGCCAGCAGGCCAAAGGGGGCTCAACCCTCTGGGGCCAACGTCCTGACTTTC.

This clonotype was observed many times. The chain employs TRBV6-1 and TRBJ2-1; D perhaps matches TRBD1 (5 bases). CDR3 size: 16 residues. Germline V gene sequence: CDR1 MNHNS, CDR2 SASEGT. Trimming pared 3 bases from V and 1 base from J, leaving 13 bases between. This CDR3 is CASSDLDTASYNEQFF. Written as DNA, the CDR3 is TGTGCCAGCAGTGACCTGGACACGGCTTCCTACAATGAGCAGTTCTTC.

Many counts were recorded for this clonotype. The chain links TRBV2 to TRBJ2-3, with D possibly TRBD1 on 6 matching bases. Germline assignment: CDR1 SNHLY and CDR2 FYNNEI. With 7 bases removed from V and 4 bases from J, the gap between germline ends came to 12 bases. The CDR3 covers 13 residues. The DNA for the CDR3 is TGTGCCAGCAACCGGGACATGGCAGATACGCAGTATTTT. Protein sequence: CASNRDMADTQYF. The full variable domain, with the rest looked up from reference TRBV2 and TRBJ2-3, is EPEVTQTPSHQVTQMGQEVILRCVPISNHLYFYWYRQILGQKVEFLVSFYNNEISEKSEIFDDQFSVERPDGSNFTLKIRSTKLEDSAMYFCASNRDMADTQYFGPGTRLTVL.

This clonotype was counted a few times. The CDR3, as DNA: TGTGCCAGCAGCTTAGGCGGGGGGCCCCGCTCGGATACGCAGTATTTT. Encoded protein: CASSLGGGPRSDTQYF. The chain uses TRBV7-2 and TRBJ2-3, with TRBD2 matching over 8 bases. Losses at the gene ends were 1 base for V and 6 bases for J; bases not matched to a gene: 9. The CDR3 loop spans 16 amino acids. Germline lookup yields CDR1 SGHTA and CDR2 FQGNSA.

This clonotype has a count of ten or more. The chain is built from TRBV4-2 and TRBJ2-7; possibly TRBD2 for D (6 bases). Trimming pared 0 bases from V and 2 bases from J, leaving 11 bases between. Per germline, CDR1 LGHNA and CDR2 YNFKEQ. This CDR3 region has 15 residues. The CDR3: CASSQERGEAYEQYF. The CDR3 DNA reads TGTGCCAGCAGCCAAGAGCGCGGGGAAGCCTACGAGCAGTACTTC.

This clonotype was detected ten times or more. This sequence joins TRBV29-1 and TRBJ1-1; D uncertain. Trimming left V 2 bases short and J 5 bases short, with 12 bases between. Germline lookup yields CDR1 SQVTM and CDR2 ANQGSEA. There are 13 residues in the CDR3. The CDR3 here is CSVEIGMGTEAFF. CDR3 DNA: TGCAGCGTTGAAATTGGGATGGGAACTGAAGCTTTCTTT.

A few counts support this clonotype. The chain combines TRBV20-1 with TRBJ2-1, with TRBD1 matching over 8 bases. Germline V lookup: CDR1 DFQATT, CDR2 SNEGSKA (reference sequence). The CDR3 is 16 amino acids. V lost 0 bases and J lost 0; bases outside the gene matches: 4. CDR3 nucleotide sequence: TGCAGTGCTAGAGATCCCCAGGGGGCCTCCTACAATGAGCAGTTCTTC. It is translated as CSARDPQGASYNEQFF.

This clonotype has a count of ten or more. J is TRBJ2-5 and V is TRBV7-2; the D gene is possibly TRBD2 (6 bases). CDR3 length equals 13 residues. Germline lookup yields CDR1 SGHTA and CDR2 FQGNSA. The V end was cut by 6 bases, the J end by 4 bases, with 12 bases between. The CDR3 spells CASSPGRGETQYF. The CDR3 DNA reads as TGTGCCAGCAGTCCAGGGCGGGGAGAGACCCAGTACTTC.

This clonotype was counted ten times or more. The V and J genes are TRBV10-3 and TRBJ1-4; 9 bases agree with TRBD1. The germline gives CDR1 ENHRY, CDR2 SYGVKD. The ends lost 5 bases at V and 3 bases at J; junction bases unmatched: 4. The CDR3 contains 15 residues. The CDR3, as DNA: TGTGCCATCAGTAATCGACAGGGGGCTAATGAAAAACTGTTTTTT. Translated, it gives CAISNRQGANEKLFF.

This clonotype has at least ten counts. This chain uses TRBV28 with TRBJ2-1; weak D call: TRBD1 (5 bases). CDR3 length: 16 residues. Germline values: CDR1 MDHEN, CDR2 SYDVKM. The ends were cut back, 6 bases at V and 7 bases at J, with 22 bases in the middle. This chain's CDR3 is CASRNRGRVPKNEQFF. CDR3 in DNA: TGTGCCAGCAGGAATAGGGGCAGGGTCCCAAAAAATGAGCAGTTCTTC. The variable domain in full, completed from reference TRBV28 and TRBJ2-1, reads DVKVTQSSRYLVKRTGEKVFLECVQDMDHENMFWYRQDPGLGLRLIYFSYDVKMKEKGDIPEGYSVSREKKERFSLILESASTNQTSMYLCASRNRGRVPKNEQFFGPGTRLTVL.

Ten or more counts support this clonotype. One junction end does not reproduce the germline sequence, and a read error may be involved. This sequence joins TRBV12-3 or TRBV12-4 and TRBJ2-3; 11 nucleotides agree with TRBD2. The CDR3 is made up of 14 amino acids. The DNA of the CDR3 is TGTGCCAGCAGTATAGCGGGGGGGACAGATACGCAGTATTTT. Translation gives CASSIAGGTDTQYF.

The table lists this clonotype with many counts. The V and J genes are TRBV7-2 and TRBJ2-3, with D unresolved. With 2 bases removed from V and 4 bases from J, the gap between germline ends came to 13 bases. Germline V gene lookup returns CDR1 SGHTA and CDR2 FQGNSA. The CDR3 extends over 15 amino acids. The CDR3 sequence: CASSLIGMVPDTQYF. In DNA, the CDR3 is TGTGCCAGCAGCTTAATTGGCATGGTGCCAGATACGCAGTATTTT. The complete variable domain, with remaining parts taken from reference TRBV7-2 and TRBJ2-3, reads GAGVSQSPSNKVTEKGKDVELRCDPISGHTALYWYRQSLGQGLEFLIYFQGNSAPDKSGLPSDRFSAERTGGSVSTLTIQRTQQEDSAVYLCASSLIGMVPDTQYFGPGTRLTVL.

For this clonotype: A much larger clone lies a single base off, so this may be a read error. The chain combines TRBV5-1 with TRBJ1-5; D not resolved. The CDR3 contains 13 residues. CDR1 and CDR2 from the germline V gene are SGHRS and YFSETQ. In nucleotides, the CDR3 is TGCGCCAGCAGCTTAGAGGGATGGCAGCCCAAGCATTTT. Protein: CASSLEGWQPKHF.